The 32 T cell receptor beta chains in this list originate from one sample, sequenced in a study of T-cell reconstitution after alpha-beta-depleted transplantation in children. Construction of the TCRbeta library involved unique molecular identifiers. One entry per CDR3 protein results from TCRdb running MiXCR on the PCR reads. The table shows under 450,000 distinct CDR3 sequences, with roughly 17% occurring only once. The source was PBMCs, mostly from graft donor cells, collected 360 days after TCRalphabeta/CD19-depleted stem cell transplant. The receptors were gathered from a boy younger than two who had a stem cell transplant for Wiskott-Aldrich syndrome, so the T cells may come from the graft donor.

This chain links TRBV7-9 with TRBJ2-4, with 10 nucleotides matching TRBD2. V was clipped by 1 base and J by 8 bases; unmatched bases: 8. There are 16 residues in the CDR3. From germline, CDR1 is SEHNR and CDR2 FQNEAQ (reference sequence). The CDR3 sequence is CASSLGSASGRHIQYF. The CDR3 nucleotides read TGTGCCAGCAGCTTAGGATCGGCTAGCGGGAGACACATTCAGTACTTC.

This clonotype was counted a few times. It may be a read error: a sequence one base away is much more abundant. This chain uses TRBV18 with TRBJ2-1; 11 nucleotides agree with TRBD2. Germline trimming cut 0 bases from V and 3 bases from J; bases unmatched to any gene: 1. Germline loops: CDR1 KGHSH, CDR2 LQKENI. The CDR3 is made up of 16 amino acids. DNA of the CDR3: TGTGCCAGCTCACCACCGGGACTAGCGGACTACAATGAGCAGTTCTTC. Amino acid sequence: CASSPPGLADYNEQFF.

The CDR3 bases are TGCAGTGCTAGGAGCGGCTCCGGCTACGAGCAGTACTTC. It is translated as CSARSGSGYEQYF. V and J are TRBV20-1 and TRBJ2-7, with D perhaps matching TRBD2 (5 bases). CDR3 size: 13 residues. Looked up from germline, CDR1 is DFQATT and CDR2 is SNEGSKA (reference sequence). The V gene lost 3 bases and the J gene lost 3 bases, with 12 bases spanning the gap.

Ten or more counts support this clonotype. The chain links TRBV5-1 to TRBJ1-1; D is possibly TRBD1 (6 bases). Germline V lookup: CDR1 SGHRS, CDR2 YFSETQ. Trimming pared 3 bases from V and 3 bases from J, leaving 15 bases between. The CDR3 spans 15 residues. CDR3 sequence (DNA): TGCGCCAGCAGCTCAGGCGGGGGGCCTCACACTGAAGCTTTCTTT. The encoded protein is CASSSGGGPHTEAFF.

A few counts support this clonotype. This chain links TRBV24-1 with TRBJ1-1; D gene ambiguous. Looked up from germline, CDR1 is KGHDR and CDR2 is SFDVKD. The V end was cut by 6 bases, the J end by 4 bases, with 8 bases between. This CDR3 comprises 12 residues. CDR3 in DNA: TGTGCCACCAGTACTGCTGGCACTGAAGCTTTCTTT. It codes for CATSTAGTEAFF.

This clonotype was detected many times. The rearrangement joins TRBV12-3 or TRBV12-4 to TRBJ2-3; 11 nucleotides agree with TRBD2. The CDR3 consists of 15 residues. V was pared by 5 bases and J by 5 bases, with 6 bases of the junction left unmatched. CDR3 nucleotides: TGTGCCAGCAGTCGCCTAGCGGGAGGAAGAGATACGCAGTATTTT. Its translation is CASSRLAGGRDTQYF.

In this sample, this clonotype turned up a few times. This chain uses TRBV12-3 or TRBV12-4 with TRBJ1-2, with D unresolved. Trimming shortened V by 5 bases and J by 0 bases, and 13 bases separated the two germline ends. The CDR3 totals 15 residues. The CDR3 DNA follows: TGTGCCAGCAGTCCCCGGGCCCGAGCTAACTATGGCTACACCTTC. It yields the protein CASSPRARANYGYTF.

This clonotype was found many times. This CDR3 reads CASSSTPEGEQYF. CDR3 bases: TGTGCCAGCAGTTCGACTCCAGAGGGCGAGCAGTACTTC. V usage is TRBV12-3 or TRBV12-4 and J usage is TRBJ2-7; maybe TRBD2 (5 bases). The CDR3 contains 13 residues. The V and J ends lost 4 bases and 6 bases respectively, with 13 bases between them.

The table lists this clonotype with a few counts. The chain carries TRBV10-3 and TRBJ1-1; 8 bases map to TRBD1. There are 14 residues in the CDR3. Per the germline V gene, CDR1 is ENHRY and CDR2 is SYGVKD. The trim removed 9 bases at V and 1 base at J, leaving 7 bases unmatched. The CDR3 region has the DNA TGTGCCATTGGGACAGGCCCGGGGAACACTGAAGCTTTCTTT. Translating it yields CAIGTGPGNTEAFF.

The chain links TRBV28 to TRBJ1-5; no clear D gene. CDR3 length equals 14 residues. Trimming took 2 bases from V and 7 from J, leaving 12 bases between them. In germline, CDR1 is MDHEN, CDR2 SYDVKM. Here the CDR3 reads CASSLASRVQPQHF. CDR3 nucleotide sequence: TGTGCCAGCAGTTTAGCCTCGAGGGTCCAGCCCCAGCATTTT.

This clonotype occurred a few times. The chain is built from TRBV29-1 and TRBJ1-2, with D perhaps matching TRBD1 (6 bases). Deletions cut 3 bases from V and 6 bases from J, with 17 bases between. The CDR3 is made up of 14 amino acids. CDR1 is SQVTM and CDR2 is ANQGSEA in the germline V gene. In DNA, the CDR3 is TGCAGCGTTGACTCGCGTGCCGGGGGCAATGGCTACACCTTC. This sequence encodes CSVDSRAGGNGYTF.

This clonotype was observed many times. The chain couples TRBV5-1 to TRBJ1-1; D ambiguous. V lost 4 bases and J 6 bases, leaving 19 bases between the germline ends. Germline CDR1 is SGHRS and CDR2 is YFSETQ. CDR3 length: 15 amino acids. CDR3 DNA: TGCGCCAGCAGCCTTAGGGCCTCTCGAGCGGCTGAAGCTTTCTTT. Amino acids: CASSLRASRAAEAFF. Combining the CDR3 with reference TRBV5-1 and TRBJ1-1 gives the whole variable domain KAGVTQTPRYLIKTRGQQVTLSCSPISGHRSVSWYQQTPGQGLQFLFEYFSETQRNKGNFPGRFSGRQFSNSRSEMNVSTLELGDSALYLCASSLRASRAAEAFFGQGTRLTVV.

The chain combines TRBV20-1 with TRBJ2-2, with D perhaps given as TRBD1 or TRBD2 (6 bases each). V dropped 0 bases and J dropped 0 bases, with 11 bases sitting between them. Looked up from germline, CDR1 is DFQATT and CDR2 is SNEGSKA (reference sequence). This CDR3 comprises 16 residues. CDR3 amino acids: CSARDSRGPNTGELFF. CDR3 nucleotides: TGCAGTGCTAGAGATTCACGGGGGCCGAACACCGGGGAGCTGTTTTTT.

The CDR3 region has the DNA TGTGCCAGCAGTTTAGACTGGCAGGACGACGAGCAGTACTTC. Protein product: CASSLDWQDDEQYF. The gene calls are TRBV12-3 or TRBV12-4 and TRBJ2-7; D gene ambiguous. The CDR3 runs 14 residues. The V end lost 1 base, the J end lost 5 bases, and 12 bases lay between the germline ends.

This clonotype was counted many times. This rearrangement joins TRBV15 to TRBJ2-5; D perhaps matches TRBD1 (7 bases). V lost 0 bases and J 0 bases, leaving 14 bases between the germline ends. The CDR3 has 17 residues. CDR1 is LNHNV, CDR2 YYDKDF, per germline (reference sequence). The CDR3 loop is CATSREKAGQYQETQYF. The CDR3 nucleotides are TGTGCCACCAGCAGAGAAAAGGCGGGACAGTACCAAGAGACCCAGTACTTC. Combining the CDR3 with reference TRBV15 and TRBJ2-5 gives the whole variable domain DAMVIQNPRYQVTQFGKPVTLSCSQTLNHNVMYWYQQKSSQAPKLLFHYYDKDFNNEADTPDNFQSRRPNTSFCFLDIRSPGLGDTAMYLCATSREKAGQYQETQYFGPGTRLLVL.

V and J are TRBV10-3 and TRBJ2-7; 7 bases align to TRBD1. J lost 5 bases, V lost 5 bases, and 9 bases had no gene match. CDR3 length: 14 amino acids. Germline lookup yields CDR1 ENHRY and CDR2 SYGVKD. The CDR3 protein is CAISRDRDSDEQYF. CDR3 nucleotide sequence: TGTGCCATCAGTAGAGACCGGGACAGCGACGAGCAGTACTTC.

The chain carries TRBV9 and TRBJ2-1; D uncertain. This CDR3 region has 14 residues. Germline assignment: CDR1 SGDLS and CDR2 YYNGEE. V was trimmed by 2 bases and J by 5 bases, leaving 11 bases between them. The CDR3 loop is CASSVSNQHNEQFF. The CDR3 bases are TGTGCCAGCAGCGTTTCGAATCAACACAATGAGCAGTTCTTC.

V is TRBV7-2 and J is TRBJ2-3; TRBD1 aligns across 8 bases. The CDR3 has 16 amino acids. V shed 6 bases, J shed 3 bases, and the junction held 11 bases outside the gene matches. Looked up from germline, CDR1 is SGHTA and CDR2 is FQGNSA. CDR3 coding DNA: TGTGCCAGCAGAAAAACAGGGGGTGCCCGTACAGATACGCAGTATTTT. Translation: CASRKTGGARTDTQYF.

The sample holds many counts of this clonotype. V is TRBV5-5 and J is TRBJ2-1; D might be TRBD1 (5 bases). The CDR3 has 15 amino acids. From germline, CDR1 is SGHKS and CDR2 YYEKEE (reference sequence). V lost 0 bases and J 4 bases, leaving 11 bases between the germline ends. For the CDR3, the DNA is TGTGCCAGCAGCTTGGCCGCAGGGTCTTACAATGAGCAGTTCTTC. It specifies CASSLAAGSYNEQFF.

This chain's CDR3 is CSVATSWNEQFF. As DNA, the CDR3 is TGCAGCGTTGCTACCTCATGGAATGAGCAGTTCTTC. The J gene is TRBJ2-1, the V gene TRBV29-1, with D hard to call. This CDR3 has 12 residues. V lost 4 bases, J lost 7 bases, and 11 bases lay in between. Germline values: CDR1 SQVTM, CDR2 ANQGSEA.

The chain joins TRBV12-3 or TRBV12-4 to TRBJ2-3; no clear D. There are 11 residues in the CDR3. V was shortened by 6 bases and J by 4 bases, with 5 bases between the two germline ends. CDR3 DNA sequence: TGTGCCAGCAGGCAGGCAGATACGCAGTATTTT. Protein product: CASRQADTQYF.

Many counts were recorded for this clonotype. The chain couples TRBV5-1 to TRBJ2-3; D is ambiguous. The CDR3 covers 12 residues. Trimming shortened V by 4 bases and J by 2 bases, and 5 bases separated the two germline ends. Per germline, CDR1 SGHRS and CDR2 YFSETQ. CDR3 protein: CASSPDTDTQYF. CDR3 nucleotide sequence: TGCGCCAGCAGCCCCGACACAGATACGCAGTATTTT.

This clonotype came up a few times. V is TRBV10-3 and J is TRBJ2-2; tentatively, D is TRBD2 (6 bases). The germline V and J ends were trimmed by 4 bases and 1 base, with 10 bases remaining between them. Germline-derived CDR1 and CDR2 are ENHRY and SYGVKD. The CDR3 has 15 amino acids. The DNA for the CDR3 is TGTGCCATCAGTGCGGGGACTGTGAACACCGGGGAGCTGTTTTTT. Translation gives CAISAGTVNTGELFF.

This clonotype was seen more than once but under ten times. V usage is TRBV6-1 and J usage is TRBJ2-6; perhaps TRBD1 as D (5 bases). Germline values: CDR1 MNHNS, CDR2 SASEGT. Trimming took 4 bases from V and 2 from J, leaving 9 bases between them. This CDR3 has 15 residues. The CDR3 loop reads CASSVRGTGANVLTF. Here the CDR3 DNA reads TGTGCCAGCAGTGTAAGGGGAACTGGGGCCAACGTCCTGACTTTC.

The J gene is TRBJ2-1, the V gene TRBV11-1, with TRBD2 matching over 9 bases. This CDR3 region has 15 residues. Germline values: CDR1 SGHAT, CDR2 FQDESV (reference sequence). Trimming removed 5 bases from V and 8 bases from J; junction bases left unmatched: 10. CDR3 residues: CASSKNLGLADEQFF. The CDR3 region has the DNA TGTGCCAGCAGCAAAAACCTGGGACTAGCCGATGAGCAGTTCTTC.

V usage is TRBV2 and J usage is TRBJ2-1; unclear D gene. V was cut by 3 bases and J by 3 bases, with 9 bases left in between. From germline, CDR1 is SNHLY and CDR2 FYNNEI. This CDR3 comprises 14 residues. The CDR3 nucleotides are TGTGCCAGCAGTGACCTGGCAGTCTACAATGAGCAGTTCTTC. This encodes CASSDLAVYNEQFF.

Only a few counts were recorded for this clonotype. The chain is built from TRBV5-1 and TRBJ1-5; D not certain. The germline CDR1 and CDR2 sequences are SGHRS and YFSETQ. V lost 4 bases and J lost 2, with 13 bases in between. CDR3 size: 15 residues. The CDR3 region is CASSAAKPGNQPQHF. DNA for the CDR3: TGCGCCAGCAGCGCCGCGAAGCCTGGCAATCAGCCCCAGCATTTT.

The chain carries TRBV6-6 and TRBJ1-1; a weak D match, TRBD1 (5 bases). The V gene lost 7 bases and the J gene lost 11 bases, with 11 bases spanning the gap. CDR3 length: 10 amino acids. The germline V gene encodes CDR1 MNHNY and CDR2 SVGAGI (reference sequence). In DNA form, the CDR3 reads TGTGCCAGCAACGAGGGACGCGCTTTCTTT. Translated, it gives CASNEGRAFF.

The chain recombines TRBV2 with TRBJ2-7; 7 bases are a match to TRBD1. The CDR3 sequence is 12 residues long. CDR1 and CDR2 (germline): SNHLY, FYNNEI. J was trimmed by 3 bases and V by 8 bases; bases with no gene match: 4. DNA of the CDR3: TGTGCCAGCCTGGGGGACAGCTACGAGCAGTACTTC. This sequence encodes CASLGDSYEQYF.

This clonotype came up a few times. The V call is TRBV20-1, the J call TRBJ1-2; TRBD1 aligns across 8 bases. The CDR3 has 14 residues. Germline CDR1 and CDR2: DFQATT and SNEGSKA (reference sequence). V gave up 5 bases and J gave up 7 bases; unmatched junction bases: 12. The CDR3 region is CSAAPWDRRLGYTF. DNA of the CDR3: TGCAGTGCTGCCCCATGGGACAGGCGACTTGGCTACACCTTC.

This clonotype was seen at least ten times. The chain employs TRBV5-1 and TRBJ2-5, with 8 positions matching TRBD1. The CDR3 is 13 amino acids. The germline V gene has CDR1 SGHRS and CDR2 YFSETQ. V lost 3 bases, J lost 6 bases, and 4 bases stayed unmatched. Written as DNA, the CDR3 is TGCGCCAGCAGCTGGACAGGGATCCAGACCCAGTACTTC. Encoded protein: CASSWTGIQTQYF.

This clonotype showed up just once. The rearrangement joins TRBV5-4 to TRBJ1-2; D ambiguous. Germline CDR1 and CDR2: SGHNT and YYREEE (reference sequence). Trimming removed 5 bases from V and 3 bases from J, with 17 bases in between. The CDR3 is 15 residues long. The CDR3 bases are TGTGCCAGCAGTACTACATCCGGGATGCACTATGGCTACACCTTC. Its translation is CASSTTSGMHYGYTF.